Each of the 23 T cell receptor beta chains below was sequenced from the same sample in a study of a mutant IDH1 vaccine in newly diagnosed glioma. Profiling relied on immunoSEQ multiplex PCR, and the TCRdb table lists in-frame clones only, not all of them. The data contain some 54,000 clones, 80% to 85% of them singletons. No cognate antigen is known for these TCRs. The time point was: week 35, safety follow-up. Doses comprised 300 ug of mutant IDH1 20-mer peptide each, plus topical imiquimod. The source material was PBMCs, sampled from a glioma patient whose treatment included an IDH1 peptide vaccine. The receptor set was obtained from a woman in her late teens or twenties with glioma.

The gene calls are TRBV7-2 and TRBJ1-5, with 9 bases that match TRBD1. Germline V lookup: CDR1 SGHTA, CDR2 FQGNSA. This CDR3 is 15 amino acids long. With 1 base clipped from V and 6 bases from J, the junction kept 4 bases outside the gene matches. CDR3 region: CASSLGPTGGQPQHF. In DNA, the CDR3 is TGTGCCAGCAGCTTAGGTCCGACAGGGGGTCAGCCCCAGCATTTT.

The genes are TRBV5-5 and TRBJ2-7; TRBD1 might be the D (6 bases). The CDR3 runs 14 residues. Germline-derived CDR1 and CDR2 are SGHKS and YYEKEE (reference sequence). V was cut by 1 base and J by 2 bases, with 10 bases left in between. The CDR3 loop is CASSLMTGPYEQYF. The DNA of the CDR3 is TGTGCCAGCAGCTTGATGACAGGTCCCTACGAGCAGTACTTC.

The rearrangement joins TRBV5-8 to TRBJ2-7, with TRBD2 identical over 14 bases. The CDR3 length is 15 residues. CDR1 is SGHTS and CDR2 is YDEGEE in the germline V gene. V trimming: 4 bases; J trimming: 2 bases; junction bases outside the gene matches: 2. For the CDR3, the DNA is TGTGCCAGCAGCCCGGGACTAGCGGGGGCCTACGAGCAGTACTTC. Amino acid sequence: CASSPGLAGAYEQYF.

The chain has TRBV7-2 and TRBJ2-7; the match to TRBD1 covers 9 bases. From germline, CDR1 is SGHTA and CDR2 FQGNSA. The trim removed 4 bases at V and 4 bases at J, leaving 8 bases unmatched. The CDR3 loop spans 15 amino acids. In DNA, the CDR3 is TGTGCCAGCAGCTCCCCAGGGGACAGGGCGTACGAGCAGTACTTC. As protein: CASSSPGDRAYEQYF.

This sequence joins TRBV19 and TRBJ2-3, with a tentative D call TRBD2 (5 bases). The V end lost 5 bases, the J end lost 4 bases, and 10 bases lay between the germline ends. Germline-derived CDR1 and CDR2 are LNHDA and SQIVND (reference sequence). This CDR3 spans 13 amino acids. CDR3 coding DNA: TGTGCCAGTAGTCTCGTGGGAGCAGATACGCAGTATTTT. It translates to CASSLVGADTQYF.

The rearrangement links TRBV7-2 to TRBJ2-5; D may be TRBD1 (6 bases). The ends were cut back, 7 bases at V and 4 bases at J, with 16 bases in the middle. Germline-derived CDR1 and CDR2 are SGHTA and FQGNSA. CDR3 length equals 14 residues. The CDR3 bases are TGTGCCAGCACCCAGGGTGGGGGCCCAGAGACCCAGTACTTC. Translating it yields CASTQGGGPETQYF.

This rearrangement joins TRBV4-3 to TRBJ2-3; D is uncertain. The CDR3 is 13 amino acids. V shed 5 bases and J shed 6 bases, with 12 bases lying between them. Germline assignment: CDR1 LGHNA and CDR2 YSLEER. The CDR3 loop is CASSLAIVDTQYF. CDR3 in DNA: TGCGCCAGCAGCTTAGCCATTGTTGATACGCAGTATTTT.

The chain has TRBV6-5 and TRBJ1-1; a possible D gene is TRBD1 (6 bases). Trimming pared 0 bases from V and 4 bases from J, leaving 12 bases between. The germline gives CDR1 MNHEY, CDR2 SVGAGI. This CDR3 has 15 residues. The CDR3 loop is CASSYSAGVGTEAFF. DNA of the CDR3: TGTGCCAGCAGTTACTCTGCAGGGGTGGGCACTGAAGCTTTCTTT.

CDR3 region: CASSLQGQGYSGANVLTF. The CDR3 DNA is TGTGCCAGCAGCTTACAAGGACAGGGATACTCTGGGGCCAACGTCCTGACTTTC. This chain uses TRBV7-8 with TRBJ2-6; TRBD1 agrees at 8 bases. The CDR3 sequence is 18 residues long. In germline, CDR1 is SGHVS, CDR2 FQNEAQ. V lost 2 bases to trimming and J lost 0 bases; unmatched junction nucleotides: 6.

This clone has just one count. V usage is TRBV30 and J usage is TRBJ1-4; the match to TRBD1 covers 7 bases. V trimming: 2 bases; J trimming: 5 bases; junction bases outside the gene matches: 11. The CDR3 contains 16 residues. Germline V lookup: CDR1 GTSNPN, CDR2 SVGIG (reference sequence). CDR3 nucleotide sequence: TGTGCCTGGAGTTCGGTTGTTGCAGGGGGGAATGAAAAACTGTTTTTT. It yields the protein CAWSSVVAGGNEKLFF.

CDR3 in amino acids: CSVDPPGGALRGYTF. The DNA for the CDR3 is TGCAGCGTTGATCCCCCGGGTGGGGCGTTGCGGGGCTACACCTTC. V gene TRBV29-1 combines with J gene TRBJ1-2, with a possible D match to TRBD1 (5 bases). Germline V gives CDR1 SQVTM, CDR2 ANQGSEA. The CDR3 consists of 15 residues. Trimming stripped 3 bases from V and 8 bases from J, with 22 bases between.

This rearrangement joins TRBV5-1 to TRBJ2-7; tentatively, D is TRBD1 or TRBD2 (6 bases each). The V gene lost 7 bases and the J gene lost 3 bases, with 14 bases spanning the gap. The CDR3 runs 13 residues. CDR1 is SGHRS and CDR2 is YFSETQ in the germline V gene. The CDR3 DNA reads as TGCGCCAGCTGCTGGGGGGCCGACTACGAGCAGTACTTC. Translation: CASCWGADYEQYF.

The genes are TRBV11-3 and TRBJ2-7; a possible D gene is TRBD2 (6 bases). V lost 4 bases and J lost 2, with 18 bases in between. The V gene's germline CDR1 is SGHNT and CDR2 YENEEA. This CDR3 is 16 amino acids long. The DNA of the CDR3 is TGTGCCAGCAGCTGGGGGGACGACGAGATACCCTACGAGCAGTACTTC. This sequence encodes CASSWGDDEIPYEQYF.

In its sample, this clone was seen once. The rearrangement uses TRBV5-1 and TRBJ2-5; D is possibly TRBD1 (9 bases). CDR3 size: 17 residues. V was trimmed by 0 bases and J by 1 base, leaving 16 bases between them. Germline V gives CDR1 SGHRS, CDR2 YFSETQ. The CDR3 DNA is TGCGCCAGCAGCTTGGTATTAGCGGGACAGGGCCAAGAGACCCAGTACTTC. Translating it yields CASSLVLAGQGQETQYF.

The V call is TRBV11-2, the J call TRBJ2-5; TRBD1 matches at 10 bases. Trimming cost V 5 bases and J 5 bases; bases outside gene matches: 8. Germline values: CDR1 SGHAT, CDR2 FQNNGV. The CDR3 contains 15 residues. DNA for the CDR3: TGTGCCAGCAGCCCGACAGGGGGCGGTGGGGAGACCCAGTACTTC. Translation: CASSPTGGGGETQYF.

The chain uses TRBV10-3 and TRBJ1-2; TRBD1 matches at 7 bases. The CDR3 consists of 13 residues. In germline, CDR1 is ENHRY, CDR2 SYGVKD. V trimming: 10 bases; J trimming: 2 bases; junction bases outside the gene matches: 7. The chain's CDR3 is CATRDSRNYGYTF. The CDR3 DNA reads as TGTGCCACCAGGGACAGCCGAAACTATGGCTACACCTTC.

This clone was recorded only once. This rearrangement joins TRBV7-8 to TRBJ2-7; perhaps TRBD1 as D (6 bases). The V end was cut by 5 bases, the J end by 2 bases, with 22 bases between. The germline V gene has CDR1 SGHVS and CDR2 FQNEAQ. The CDR3 totals 17 residues. The CDR3 DNA is TGTGCCAGCAGCATACGGTCTGGGGGCAGCGCCCCCTACGAGCAGTACTTC. Protein product: CASSIRSGGSAPYEQYF.

The chain recombines TRBV30 with TRBJ2-7; 8 nucleotides line up with TRBD2. Looked up from germline, CDR1 is GTSNPN and CDR2 is SVGIG (reference sequence). V was pared by 2 bases and J by 0 bases, with 18 bases of the junction left unmatched. The CDR3 extends over 19 amino acids. The CDR3 is CAWSPHLGRAREGSYEQYF. The CDR3 nucleotides are TGTGCCTGGAGTCCCCACTTGGGGCGGGCCCGGGAGGGCTCCTACGAGCAGTACTTC.

J is TRBJ2-3 and V is TRBV6-1; unclear D gene. With 6 bases removed from V and 4 bases from J, the gap between germline ends came to 11 bases. This CDR3 comprises 13 residues. Germline CDR1 and CDR2: MNHNS and SASEGT. CDR3 in amino acids: CASSGRLADTQYF. The CDR3 DNA reads TGTGCCAGCAGCGGACGGTTGGCAGATACGCAGTATTTT.

V is TRBV9 and J is TRBJ2-1, with D perhaps matching TRBD2 (6 bases). The CDR3 loop spans 16 amino acids. Looked up from germline, CDR1 is SGDLS and CDR2 is YYNGEE. V was cut by 0 bases and J by 5 bases, with 15 bases left in between. CDR3 sequence reads: CASSVASGPTDNEQFF. The DNA of the CDR3 is TGTGCCAGCAGCGTAGCCAGCGGGCCGACAGACAATGAGCAGTTCTTC.

The chain employs TRBV7-9 and TRBJ2-5; no clear D. This CDR3 is 13 amino acids long. The germline gives CDR1 SEHNR, CDR2 FQNEAQ (reference sequence). V was shortened by 1 base and J by 5 bases, with 8 bases between the two germline ends. The CDR3 bases are TGTGCCAGCAGCTTAGGGAGTTGGGAGACCCAGTACTTC. Amino acid sequence: CASSLGSWETQYF.

V is TRBV19 and J is TRBJ2-3; 14 positions agree with TRBD2. The CDR3 is 17 amino acids. Germline trimming cut 4 bases from V and 2 bases from J; bases unmatched to any gene: 5. CDR1 and CDR2 from the germline V gene are LNHDA and SQIVND (reference sequence). DNA of the CDR3: TGTGCCAGTAGTAGGGGACTAGCGGGGGCCACCACAGATACGCAGTATTTT. Its translation: CASSRGLAGATTDTQYF.

V is TRBV4-1 and J is TRBJ1-3, with a possible D match to TRBD1 (5 bases). V shed 2 bases and J shed 4 bases, with 6 bases lying between them. Germline V CDR1 and CDR2: MGHRA, YSYEKL. This CDR3 is built from 13 residues. The CDR3 coding sequence is TGCGCCAGCAGCCAAAACAGGGGAAACACCATATATTTT. This sequence encodes CASSQNRGNTIYF.